Following are 6 T cell receptor beta chains from one sample sequenced in a study of blood T cell repertoires in COVID-19. TCRdb's copy holds only in-frame clones and misses some; the assay was immunoSEQ multiplex PCR. The repertoire includes roughly 400,000 clones, 90% of them detected once, and 0.6% sits in the top ten. Sample: PBMCs or T cells enriched from blood (not recorded which). These receptors came from a man aged 18 to 29 who had recovered from COVID-19.

This rearrangement joins TRBV1 to TRBJ2-7; the D call in the table, TRBD2, was not verified against the DNA. TRBV1 is a pseudogene. There are 16 residues in the CDR3. The CDR3 sequence: CTSRLDAASGDHEQYF. The DNA for the CDR3 is TGCACCAGCAGGCTCGACGCGGCTAGCGGGGACCACGAGCAGTACTTC.

The chain employs TRBV27 and TRBJ2-7; 10 bases are shared with TRBD2. CDR1 is MNHEY and CDR2 is SMNVEV in the germline V gene (reference sequence). The CDR3 is 15 residues long. J gave up 4 bases and V 4 bases, and 7 bases lay outside the gene matches. The CDR3 region has the DNA TGTGCCAGCAGTTCCCCGGGACTAGCGACGTACGAGCAGTACTTC. Translation gives CASSSPGLATYEQYF.

V gene TRBV27 combines with J gene TRBJ2-1; D possibly corresponds to TRBD1 (5 bases). This CDR3 has 13 residues. Germline V lookup: CDR1 MNHEY, CDR2 SMNVEV (reference sequence). With 6 bases removed from V and 12 bases from J, the gap between germline ends came to 18 bases. As DNA, the CDR3 is TGTGCCAGCAGCTTTGGGGTACAGGTTCGGCAGTTCTTC. The encoded protein is CASSFGVQVRQFF.

The rearrangement joins TRBV4-1 to TRBJ1-1; no clear D gene. Trimming took 1 base from V and 1 from J, leaving 19 bases between them. Per the germline V gene, CDR1 is MGHRA and CDR2 is YSYEKL. This CDR3 is 18 amino acids long. The CDR3 nucleotides are TGCGCCAGCAGCCAAGGGGGTCAGCGGCCAACAACGAACACTGAAGCTTTCTTT. Translated, it gives CASSQGGQRPTTNTEAFF.

The V gene is TRBV27, the J gene TRBJ1-3; D not certain. V lost 3 bases, J lost 0 bases, and 9 bases lay in between. Germline CDR1 reads MNHEY; CDR2 reads SMNVEV (reference sequence). The CDR3 length is 15 residues. The CDR3 DNA sequence: TGTGCCAGCAGTTTTACAGTGGGCTCTGGAAACACCATATATTTT. Translating it yields CASSFTVGSGNTIYF.

The chain links TRBV2 to TRBJ1-5; D unresolved. The CDR3 spans 14 residues. V was pared by 10 bases and J by 1 base, with 14 bases between. Per the germline V gene, CDR1 is SNHLY and CDR2 is FYNNEI. CDR3 sequence reads: CATSLTRSNQPQHF. The CDR3 coding sequence is TGTGCCACCTCCCTCACGCGGAGCAATCAGCCCCAGCATTTT.